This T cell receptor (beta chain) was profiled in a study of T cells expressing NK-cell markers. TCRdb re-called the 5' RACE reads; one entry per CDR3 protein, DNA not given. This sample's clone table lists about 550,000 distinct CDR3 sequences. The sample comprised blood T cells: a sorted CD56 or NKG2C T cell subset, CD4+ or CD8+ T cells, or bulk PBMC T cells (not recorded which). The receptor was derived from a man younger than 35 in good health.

CDR3 in amino acids: CASSLSFLSLAVGNTIYF. The chain has TRBV4-1 and TRBJ1-3. This CDR3 spans 18 amino acids. Germline V gene data show CDR1 as MGHRA and CDR2 as YSYEKL.